The rows below give T cell receptor beta chains drawn from one sample of a study of T cell changes during pregnancy in multiple sclerosis. The table came from immunoSEQ multiplex PCR; TCRdb's copy has only in-frame clones and leaves some out. The sample gives 45,000 to 60,000 clones, approximately 92% of which show up once; around 0.73% is in the top ten. The specimen was CD4+ T cells from peripheral blood mononuclear cells, collected in the third trimester of pregnancy. These receptors came from a female donor with multiple sclerosis, enrolled in a pregnancy study. Both conserved end residues are part of each CDR3. Each record gives: J gene, V gene, D gene, clone size, CDR3 protein. The D gene is left open where the match is weak. Size values are once, few and many counts, or a class for expanded clones, and some rows have none.

TRBJ1-2 TRBV19 NA NA CASSTIGGNYGYTF
TRBJ2-7 TRBV4-3 TRBD1 NA CASSPDRGEQYF
TRBJ2-6 TRBV18 NA NA CASSPLRGANVLTF
TRBJ1-2 TRBV7-2 TRBD1 once CASSSTGAGYGYTF
TRBJ2-5 TRBV21-1 NA NA CASAKPPGQGETQYF
TRBJ2-7 TRBV5-6 TRBD2 NA CASSLVGRVYGQYF
TRBJ1-6 TRBV9 NA once CASSVVEGGSPLHF
TRBJ2-1 TRBV20-1 NA NA CSAPVLREQFF
TRBJ2-7 TRBV6-6 NA NA CASSSTSYEQYF
TRBJ2-1 TRBV4-1 TRBD1 NA CASSQDRSGQSIYNEQFF
TRBJ1-1 TRBV6-1 NA NA CASGADRLNTEAFF
TRBJ1-4 TRBV11-2 TRBD1 NA CASSLDWTGRGATNEKLFF
TRBJ1-5 TRBV29-1 NA NA CSVRDTGNQPQHF
TRBJ1-3 TRBV7-2 NA NA CASSLGRSISGNTIYF
TRBJ1-1 TRBV18 NA NA CASSPPGLVALNTEAFF
TRBJ2-3 TRBV6-5 NA NA CASISRSTDTQYF
TRBJ1-2 TRBV6-5 NA once CASSLAGAYGYTF
TRBJ1-5 TRBV7-9 TRBD1 NA CASSLDGQGGQPQHF
TRBJ2-3 TRBV7-2 TRBD2 NA CASSYGGALADTQYF
TRBJ2-5 TRBV6-1 NA NA CASSEAARRETQYF
TRBJ2-2 TRBV25-1 TRBD1 NA CASSLQGDTGELFF
TRBJ1-1 TRBV18 TRBD1 NA CASSLGQAEAFF
TRBJ2-1 TRBV5-4 TRBD1 NA CASSTGAYNEQFF
TRBJ1-2 TRBV29-1 NA NA CSVAGRLAGGYTF
TRBJ1-1 TRBV10-3 NA few CAIRHRENTEAFF